What follows is one TCR beta chain and its context. Its target is unknown. The method was immunoSEQ multiplex PCR; TCRdb's version includes in-frame clones alone and lacks a portion of them. Altogether about 66,000 clones are present, roughly nine tenths being singletons, with the ten largest covering 0.3% to 0.35%. The data belong to a study of OX40 agonist ivuxolimab in advanced cancers. Study observations and caveats: The average count of expanded clones was higher among CD8+ T cells than among CD4+.

The V gene lost 0 bases and the J gene lost 7 bases, with 13 bases spanning the gap. The length of the CDR3 is 14 residues. The germline V gene encodes CDR1 SGHRS and CDR2 YFSETQ. This specimen consisted of CD4+ or CD8+ T cells sorted from blood, obtained in a trial of the OX40 agonist ivuxolimab. This sequence joins TRBV5-1 and TRBJ1-2; D is ambiguous. The receptor was isolated from an adult with an advanced solid tumor such as melanoma, head and neck, liver or kidney cancer. The CDR3 spells CASSLARMEVGYTF. The CDR3 nucleotides are TGCGCCAGCAGCTTGGCCAGGATGGAGGTTGGCTACACCTTC.